A single sample gave rise to the 7 T cell receptor beta chains below, sequenced in a study of sequential checkpoint blockade in melanoma. Profiled with immunoSEQ multiplex PCR; TCRdb holds only in-frame clones, not every one. The table records around 400 clones, about 25% of them present only once. Treatment reported: randomized to nivolumab then ipilimumab (arm A) or the reverse (arm B). The sequences come from tumor tissue (inferred from file names), collected from a patient given nivolumab and ipilimumab in sequence. All receptors derive from a human donor with melanoma.

The genes are TRBV19 and TRBJ1-2, with D possibly matching TRBD1 (5 bases). Trimming left V 3 bases short and J 2 bases short, with 10 bases between. The germline gives CDR1 LNHDA, CDR2 SQIVND (reference sequence). The CDR3 runs 14 residues. The CDR3 reads CASSIPGLNYGYTF. The CDR3 DNA reads TGTGCCAGTAGTATCCCGGGGCTAAACTATGGCTACACCTTC.

V gene TRBV10-2 combines with J gene TRBJ1-2; D is uncertain. The length of the CDR3 is 12 residues. Trimming cost V 0 bases and J 8 bases, with 7 bases left between them. CDR1 WSHSY and CDR2 SAAADI come from the germline V gene. DNA for the CDR3: TGCGCCAGCAGTGAGTCTTACACGGGCTACACCTTC. Translating gives CASSESYTGYTF.

In its sample, this clone was seen a few times. The chain carries TRBV14 and TRBJ2-1; D gene unclear. This CDR3 has 17 residues. Trimming took off 0 bases at V and 3 bases at J, with 15 bases between the two ends. The germline V gene encodes CDR1 SGHDN and CDR2 FVKESK. CDR3 amino acids: CASSQDFSVSRYNEQFF. The CDR3 DNA is TGTGCCAGCAGCCAAGACTTTTCTGTATCCCGCTACAATGAGCAGTTCTTC.

In its sample, this clone is large (0.1 to 1%). CDR3 in DNA: TGTGCCAGCAGTGAAAAAGGGCGCTCCTATAATTCACCCCTCCACTTT. Protein: CASSEKGRSYNSPLHF. The chain uses TRBV25-1 and TRBJ1-6; D is unresolved. The V end was cut by 2 bases, the J end by 0 bases, with 8 bases between. Germline V gives CDR1 MGHDK, CDR2 SYGVNS. This CDR3 comprises 16 residues.

This clone showed up just a few times. The rearrangement joins TRBV11-3 to TRBJ2-1; 7 bases fit TRBD1. Per germline, CDR1 SGHNT and CDR2 YENEEA. The junction had 2 bases not matched to a gene; V was cut back by 0 bases and J by 3 bases. The CDR3 is 15 amino acids. CDR3 sequence: CASSLEQGSYNEQFF. CDR3 nucleotide sequence: TGTGCCAGCAGCTTAGAACAGGGGAGCTACAATGAGCAGTTCTTC. Looking up the rest from reference TRBV11-3 and TRBJ2-1 gives the full variable domain: EAGVVQSPRYKIIEKKQPVAFWCNPISGHNTLYWYLQNLGQGPELLIRYENEEAVDDSQLPKDRFSAERLKGVDSTLKIQPAELGDSAVYLCASSLEQGSYNEQFFGPGTRLTVL.

The genes are TRBV6-8 and TRBJ1-6, with a possible D match to TRBD1 (5 bases). CDR1 MNHGY and CDR2 SAAAGT come from the germline V gene. V was shortened by 10 bases and J by 3 bases, with 10 bases between the two germline ends. This CDR3 spans 13 amino acids. The CDR3 spells CATREIYNSPLHF. The CDR3 DNA is TGTGCCACCAGGGAAATCTATAATTCACCCCTCCACTTT.

J is TRBJ2-5 and V is TRBV18, with D possibly being TRBD1 (6 bases). V shed 4 bases and J shed 5 bases, with 11 bases lying between them. Germline V gene lookup returns CDR1 KGHSH and CDR2 LQKENI. The CDR3 contains 13 residues. The CDR3 DNA reads TGTGCCAGCTCACGGGAAACAGGGGAGACCCAGTACTTC. Translation gives CASSRETGETQYF.